The T cell receptor (beta chain) under discussion was sequenced for a study of shared clonotypes between healthy human individuals. Study in general: Donor ages ranged 18 to 49 years: a couple of women, a few men.

Notes on this clone: The antigen is not known. The junction departs from the called germline gene at one end, perhaps through a read error.

CD4+ cell separation produced CD45RA+ naive and CD45RA-negative memory subsets. Germline V CDR1 and CDR2: SEHNR, FQNEAQ (reference sequence). This CDR3 region has 13 residues. General observations from the study: Donor clonotype sharing was expected to depend on sequencing depth.

The assay was immunoSEQ multiplex PCR, and TCRdb's table has in-frame clones only and misses some. The sample consists of 2 million to 2.5 million clones, about nine tenths of them appearing once. The V gene is TRBV7-9, the J gene TRBJ2-7; D is ambiguous. Sequencing input: naive CD4+ T cells from PBMCs. This sample's subset: CD45RA+ positively selected. The origin of this receptor is a man aged 18 to 35 in good health. Some clones in this sample may be carry-over from other donors' samples. Here the CDR3 DNA reads TGTGCCAGCAGCTTAAATCCCCGGCAAGATCAGAGCTTC. Translating it yields CASSLNPRQDQSF. Together with reference TRBV7-9 and TRBJ2-7, the CDR3 gives the full variable domain: DTGVSQNPRHKITKRGQNVTFRCDPISEHNRLYWYRQTLGQGPEFLTYFQNEAQLEKSRLLSDRFSAERPKGSFSTLEIQRTEQGDSAMYLCASSLNPRQDQSFGPGTRLTVT.